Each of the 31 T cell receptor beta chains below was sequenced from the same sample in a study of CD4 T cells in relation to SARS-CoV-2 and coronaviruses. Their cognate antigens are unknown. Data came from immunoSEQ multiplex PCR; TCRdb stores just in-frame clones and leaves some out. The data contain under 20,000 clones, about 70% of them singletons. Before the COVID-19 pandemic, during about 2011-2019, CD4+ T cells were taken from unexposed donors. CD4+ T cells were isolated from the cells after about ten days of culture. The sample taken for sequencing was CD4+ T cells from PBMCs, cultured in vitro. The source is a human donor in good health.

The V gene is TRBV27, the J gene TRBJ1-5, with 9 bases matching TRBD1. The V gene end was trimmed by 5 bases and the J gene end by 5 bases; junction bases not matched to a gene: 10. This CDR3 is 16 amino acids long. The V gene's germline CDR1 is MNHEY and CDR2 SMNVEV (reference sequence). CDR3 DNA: TGTGCCAGCAGTACAACCCGGACAGGGGCTTATCAGCCCCAGCATTTT. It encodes CASSTTRTGAYQPQHF.

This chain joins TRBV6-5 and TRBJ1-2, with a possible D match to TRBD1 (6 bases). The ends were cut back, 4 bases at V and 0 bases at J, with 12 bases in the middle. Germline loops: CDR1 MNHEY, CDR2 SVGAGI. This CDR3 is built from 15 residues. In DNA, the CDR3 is TGTGCCAGCAGTTTTCTGCGGACAGCTAACTATGGCTACACCTTC. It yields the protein CASSFLRTANYGYTF.

Here the CDR3 DNA reads TGTGCCAGCTCACCTTACAGATCCACCGAAGCTTTCTTT. This sequence encodes CASSPYRSTEAFF. The chain carries TRBV18 and TRBJ1-1; D uncertain. This CDR3 comprises 13 residues. From germline, CDR1 is KGHSH and CDR2 LQKENI. Trimming left V 3 bases short and J 8 bases short, with 13 bases between.

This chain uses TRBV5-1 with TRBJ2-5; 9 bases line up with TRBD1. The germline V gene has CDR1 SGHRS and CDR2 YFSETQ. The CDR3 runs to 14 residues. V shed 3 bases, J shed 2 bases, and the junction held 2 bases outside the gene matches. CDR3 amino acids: CASSWGQGQETQYF. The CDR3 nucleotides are TGCGCCAGCAGCTGGGGACAGGGTCAAGAGACCCAGTACTTC.

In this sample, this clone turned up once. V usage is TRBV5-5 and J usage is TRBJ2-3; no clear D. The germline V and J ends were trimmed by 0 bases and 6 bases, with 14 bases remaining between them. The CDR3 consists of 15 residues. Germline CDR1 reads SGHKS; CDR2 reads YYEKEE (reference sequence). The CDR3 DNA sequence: TGTGCCAGCAGCTTGGGAGGTATACTCTCGGATACGCAGTATTTT. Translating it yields CASSLGGILSDTQYF.

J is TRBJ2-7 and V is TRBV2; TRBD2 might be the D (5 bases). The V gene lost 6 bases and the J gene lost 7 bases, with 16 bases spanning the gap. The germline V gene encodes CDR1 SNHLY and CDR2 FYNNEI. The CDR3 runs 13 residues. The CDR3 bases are TGTGCCAGCAGCCAAAAGAGGGCCGTGGAGCAGTACTTC. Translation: CASSQKRAVEQYF.

CDR3 DNA: TGTGCCAGCAGCCCTCAGGACCCTTATAATGAAAAACTGTTTTTT. Amino acids: CASSPQDPYNEKLFF. The rearrangement uses TRBV7-9 and TRBJ1-4, with no clear D. Trimming left V 5 bases short and J 4 bases short, with 14 bases between. Looked up from germline, CDR1 is SEHNR and CDR2 is FQNEAQ (reference sequence). The CDR3 has 15 amino acids.

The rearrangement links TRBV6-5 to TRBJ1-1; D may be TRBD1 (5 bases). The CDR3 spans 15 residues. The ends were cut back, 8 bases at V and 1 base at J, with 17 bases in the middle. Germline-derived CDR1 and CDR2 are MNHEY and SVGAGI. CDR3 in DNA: TGTGCCAGCTCCCTCCCTGGGGCCCGGAACACTGAAGCTTTCTTT. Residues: CASSLPGARNTEAFF.

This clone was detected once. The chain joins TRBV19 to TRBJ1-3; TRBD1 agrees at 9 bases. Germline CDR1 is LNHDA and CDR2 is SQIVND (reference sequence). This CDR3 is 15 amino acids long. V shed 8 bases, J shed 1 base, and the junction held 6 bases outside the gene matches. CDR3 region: CASDPGQGSGNTIYF. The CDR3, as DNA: TGTGCCAGTGATCCGGGACAGGGTTCTGGAAACACCATATATTTT.

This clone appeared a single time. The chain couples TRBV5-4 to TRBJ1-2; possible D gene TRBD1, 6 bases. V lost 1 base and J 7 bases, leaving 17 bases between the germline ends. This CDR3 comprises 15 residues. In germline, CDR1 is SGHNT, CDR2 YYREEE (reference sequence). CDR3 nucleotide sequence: TGTGCCAGCAGCTTGCCGGTCCAGGGGCGGGTTGGCTACACCTTC. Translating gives CASSLPVQGRVGYTF.

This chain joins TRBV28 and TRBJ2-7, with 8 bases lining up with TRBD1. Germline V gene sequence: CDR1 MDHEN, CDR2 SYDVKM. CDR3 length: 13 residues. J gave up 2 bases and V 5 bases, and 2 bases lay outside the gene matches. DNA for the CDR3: TGTGCCAGCAGTGCGACAGGGGCCTACGAGCAGTACTTC. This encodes CASSATGAYEQYF.

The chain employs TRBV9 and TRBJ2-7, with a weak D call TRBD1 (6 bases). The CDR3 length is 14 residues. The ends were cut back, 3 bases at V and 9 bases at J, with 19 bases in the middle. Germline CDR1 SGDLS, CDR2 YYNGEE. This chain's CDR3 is CASSATGSTGMQYF. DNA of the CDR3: TGTGCCAGCAGCGCGACAGGCAGTACGGGTATGCAGTACTTC.

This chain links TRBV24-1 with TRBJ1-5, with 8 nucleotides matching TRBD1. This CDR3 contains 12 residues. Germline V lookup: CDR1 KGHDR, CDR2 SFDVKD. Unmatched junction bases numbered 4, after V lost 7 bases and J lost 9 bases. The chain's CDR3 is CATRSGQGPQHF. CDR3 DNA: TGTGCCACCAGATCCGGACAGGGGCCCCAGCATTTT.

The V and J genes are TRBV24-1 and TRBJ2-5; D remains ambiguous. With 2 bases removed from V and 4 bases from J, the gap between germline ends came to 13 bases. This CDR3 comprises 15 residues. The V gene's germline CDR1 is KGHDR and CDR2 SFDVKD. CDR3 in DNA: TGTGCCACCAGTGATTCAGCAAGGGTCGGAGAGACCCAGTACTTC. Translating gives CATSDSARVGETQYF.

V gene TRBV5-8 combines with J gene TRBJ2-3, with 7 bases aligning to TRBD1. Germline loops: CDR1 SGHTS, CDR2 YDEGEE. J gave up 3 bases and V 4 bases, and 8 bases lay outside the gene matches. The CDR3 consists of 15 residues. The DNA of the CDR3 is TGTGCCAGCAGCATGTACAGGGGTGGGACAGATACGCAGTATTTT. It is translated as CASSMYRGGTDTQYF.

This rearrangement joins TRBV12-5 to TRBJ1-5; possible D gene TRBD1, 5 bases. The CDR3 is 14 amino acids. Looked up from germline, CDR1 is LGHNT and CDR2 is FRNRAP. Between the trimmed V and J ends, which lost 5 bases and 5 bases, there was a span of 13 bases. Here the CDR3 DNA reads TGTGCTAGTGGTCCGCAGGGAGTCCATCAGCCCCAGCATTTT. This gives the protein CASGPQGVHQPQHF. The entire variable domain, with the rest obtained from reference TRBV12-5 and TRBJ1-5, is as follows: DARVTQTPRHKVTEMGQEVTMRCQPILGHNTVFWYRQTMMQGLELLAYFRNRAPLDDSGMPKDRFSAEMPDATLATLKIQPSEPRDSAVYFCASGPQGVHQPQHFGDGTRLSIL.

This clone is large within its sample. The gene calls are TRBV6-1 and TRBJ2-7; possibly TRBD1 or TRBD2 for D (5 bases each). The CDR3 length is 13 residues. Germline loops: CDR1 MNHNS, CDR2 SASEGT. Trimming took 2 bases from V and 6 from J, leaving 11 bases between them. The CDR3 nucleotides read TGTGCCAGCAGTGAACTTGGGGGATCCGAGCAGTACTTC. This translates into CASSELGGSEQYF.

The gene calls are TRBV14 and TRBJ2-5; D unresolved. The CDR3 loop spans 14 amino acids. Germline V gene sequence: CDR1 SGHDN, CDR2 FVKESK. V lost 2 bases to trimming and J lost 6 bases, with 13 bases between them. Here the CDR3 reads CASSQISMLQTQYF. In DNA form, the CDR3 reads TGTGCCAGCAGCCAAATCAGTATGTTGCAGACCCAGTACTTC.

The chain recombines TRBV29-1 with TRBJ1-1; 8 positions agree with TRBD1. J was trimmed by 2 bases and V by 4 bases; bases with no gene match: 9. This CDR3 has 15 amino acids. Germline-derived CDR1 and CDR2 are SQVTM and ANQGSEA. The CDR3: CSVVRRGQGNTEAFF. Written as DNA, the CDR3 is TGCAGCGTTGTGAGGCGAGGACAGGGAAACACTGAAGCTTTCTTT.

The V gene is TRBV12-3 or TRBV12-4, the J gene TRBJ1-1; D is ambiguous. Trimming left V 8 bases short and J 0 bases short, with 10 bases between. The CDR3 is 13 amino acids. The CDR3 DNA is TGTGCCAGCCTTATCACGATGAACACTGAAGCTTTCTTT. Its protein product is CASLITMNTEAFF.

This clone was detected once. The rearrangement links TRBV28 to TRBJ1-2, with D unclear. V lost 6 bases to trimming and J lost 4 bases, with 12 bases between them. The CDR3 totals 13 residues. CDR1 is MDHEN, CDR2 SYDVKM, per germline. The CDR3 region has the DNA TGTGCCAGCAGCCCACCCCGGGGCTATGGCTACACCTTC. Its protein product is CASSPPRGYGYTF.

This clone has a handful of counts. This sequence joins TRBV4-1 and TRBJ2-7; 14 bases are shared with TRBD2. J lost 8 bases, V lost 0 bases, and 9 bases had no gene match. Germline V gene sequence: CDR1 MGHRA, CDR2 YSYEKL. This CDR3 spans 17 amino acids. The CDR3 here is CASSQDRRLAGGPQQYF. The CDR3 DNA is TGCGCCAGCAGCCAAGATAGGAGACTAGCGGGAGGGCCCCAGCAGTACTTC.

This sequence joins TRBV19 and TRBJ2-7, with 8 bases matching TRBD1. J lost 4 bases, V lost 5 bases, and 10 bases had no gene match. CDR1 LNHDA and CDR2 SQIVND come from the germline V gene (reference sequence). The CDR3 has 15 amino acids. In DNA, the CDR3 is TGTGCCAGTAGTGAGACCGGGACAGGACTTTACGAGCAGTACTTC. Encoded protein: CASSETGTGLYEQYF.

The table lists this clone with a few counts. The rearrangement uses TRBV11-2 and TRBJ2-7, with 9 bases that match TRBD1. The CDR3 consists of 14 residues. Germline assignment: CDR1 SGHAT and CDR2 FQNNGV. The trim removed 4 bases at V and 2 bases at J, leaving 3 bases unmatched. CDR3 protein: CASSSGTGTYEQYF. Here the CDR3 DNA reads TGTGCCAGCAGCTCCGGGACAGGGACCTACGAGCAGTACTTC.

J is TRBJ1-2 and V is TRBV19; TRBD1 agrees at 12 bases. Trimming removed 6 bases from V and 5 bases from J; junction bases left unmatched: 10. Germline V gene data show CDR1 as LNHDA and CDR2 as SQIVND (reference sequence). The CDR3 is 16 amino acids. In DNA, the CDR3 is TGTGCCAGTAGCCCGCCAAAGGGACAGGGGGCGTATGGCTACACCTTC. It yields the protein CASSPPKGQGAYGYTF.

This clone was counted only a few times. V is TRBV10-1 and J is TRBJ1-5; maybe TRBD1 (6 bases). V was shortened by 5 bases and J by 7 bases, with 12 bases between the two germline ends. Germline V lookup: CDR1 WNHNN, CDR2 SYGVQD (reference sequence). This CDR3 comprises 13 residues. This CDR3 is CASSQGKGQPQHF. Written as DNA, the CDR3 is TGCGCCAGCAGTCAGGGGAAGGGGCAGCCCCAGCATTTT.

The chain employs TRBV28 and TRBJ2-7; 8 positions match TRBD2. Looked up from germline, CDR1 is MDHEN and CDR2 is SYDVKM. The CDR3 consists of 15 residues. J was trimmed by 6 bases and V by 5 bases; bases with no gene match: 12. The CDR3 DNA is TGTGCCAGCAGTGCCCCGGGGGGGCTAACCTCCGAGCAGTACTTC. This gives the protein CASSAPGGLTSEQYF.

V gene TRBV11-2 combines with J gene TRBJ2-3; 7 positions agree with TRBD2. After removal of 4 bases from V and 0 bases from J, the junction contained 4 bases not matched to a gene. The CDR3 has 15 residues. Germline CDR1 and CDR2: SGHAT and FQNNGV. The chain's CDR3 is CASSSSGISTDTQYF. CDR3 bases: TGTGCCAGCAGCTCCAGCGGGATTAGCACAGATACGCAGTATTTT. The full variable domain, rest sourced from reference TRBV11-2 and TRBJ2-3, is EAGVAQSPRYKIIEKRQSVAFWCNPISGHATLYWYQQILGQGPKLLIQFQNNGVVDDSQLPKDRFSAERLKGVDSTLKIQPAKLEDSAVYLCASSSSGISTDTQYFGPGTRLTVL.

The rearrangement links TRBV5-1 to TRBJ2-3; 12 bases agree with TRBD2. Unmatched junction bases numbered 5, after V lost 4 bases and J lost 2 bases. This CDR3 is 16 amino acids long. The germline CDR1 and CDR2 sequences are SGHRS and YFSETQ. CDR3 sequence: CASSAGLAGYTDTQYF. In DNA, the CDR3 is TGCGCCAGCAGCGCCGGACTAGCGGGATACACAGATACGCAGTATTTT.

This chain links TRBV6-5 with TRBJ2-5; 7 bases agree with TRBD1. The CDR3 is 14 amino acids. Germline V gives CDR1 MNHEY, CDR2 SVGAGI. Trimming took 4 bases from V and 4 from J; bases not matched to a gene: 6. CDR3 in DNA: TGTGCCAGCAGTTCCAACAGGGGACGAGAGACCCAGTACTTC. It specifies CASSSNRGRETQYF.

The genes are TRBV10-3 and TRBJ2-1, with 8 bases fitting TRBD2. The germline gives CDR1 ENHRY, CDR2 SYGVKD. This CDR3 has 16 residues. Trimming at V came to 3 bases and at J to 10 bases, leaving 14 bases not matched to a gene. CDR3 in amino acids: CAISDQATGRAWEQFF. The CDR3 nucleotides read TGTGCCATCAGTGACCAGGCTACCGGGAGGGCGTGGGAGCAGTTCTTC.